This is a list of T cell receptor beta chains from one sample in a study of response to subunit inactivated influenza vaccine. TCRdb analysed the RT-PCR reads with MiXCR anew, one entry per CDR3 protein. The table shows about 540,000 distinct CDR3 sequences, with 11% to 15% occurring only once. Material: PBMCs from blood, obtained about 12 days after vaccination. The receptors were sampled from a man in his fifties who received an inactivated influenza vaccine. The CDR3 runs from the conserved cysteine through the conserved F or W. The order of the fields is J gene, D gene, clone size, V gene, CDR3 protein, CDR3 DNA. The D gene is left open where the match is weak. Size tells how often a clone was seen (once, few, many) or the class of an expanded clone, and some rows leave it out.

TRBJ1-1,.,few,TRBV20-1,CSARRVAAFF,TGCAGTGCTAGACGGGTAGCAGCTTTCTTT
TRBJ2-7,.,.,TRBV28,CASSSQSYEQYF,TGTGCCAGCAGTTCTCAGTCCTACGAGCAGTACTTC
TRBJ2-1,.,few,TRBV9,CASSAGVASYNEQFF,TGTGCCAGCAGCGCGGGGGTGGCCTCCTACAATGAGCAGTTCTTC
TRBJ1-5,.,.,TRBV28,CASSPVVARGNQPQHF,TGTGCCAGCAGCCCCGTCGTGGCCAGGGGAAACCAGCCCCAGCATTTT
TRBJ2-4,.,.,TRBV20-1,CSAIFQGLAKNIQYF,TGCAGTGCTATTTTTCAGGGCCTAGCCAAAAACATTCAGTACTTC
TRBJ1-2,.,few,TRBV5-1,CASNPDSTNYGYTF,TGCGCCAGCAACCCGGACAGTACTAACTATGGCTACACCTTC
TRBJ2-2,.,few,TRBV6-1,CASSVQWGEGGELFF,TGTGCCAGCAGCGTCCAGTGGGGGGAAGGCGGGGAGCTGTTTTTT
TRBJ2-1,TRBD2,few,TRBV12-3/TRBV12-4,CASSPSVLAGYNEQFF,TGTGCCAGCAGTCCCTCGGTACTAGCGGGATACAATGAGCAGTTCTTC
TRBJ1-1,TRBD1,few,TRBV5-1,CASSYHGTGNTEAFF,TGCGCCAGCAGCTACCACGGGACAGGGAACACTGAAGCTTTCTTT
TRBJ2-5,.,.,TRBV7-2,CASSLLAWQETQYF,TGTGCCAGCAGCCTTCTAGCGTGGCAAGAGACCCAGTACTTC
TRBJ2-5,TRBD2,.,TRBV20-1,CSARAISGRETQYF,TGCAGTGCTAGAGCTATTAGCGGGAGAGAGACCCAGTACTTC
TRBJ2-7,TRBD1,few,TRBV7-3,CASSSPDRDEQYF,TGTGCCAGCAGCTCCCCTGACAGGGACGAGCAGTACTTC
TRBJ2-3,.,few,TRBV7-9,CASSWGLDSTDTQYF,TGTGCCAGCAGCTGGGGGCTGGATTCCACAGATACGCAGTATTTT
TRBJ1-1,.,.,TRBV7-2,CASSLAAGPNTEAFF,TGTGCCAGCAGCTTAGCGGCAGGGCCGAACACTGAAGCTTTCTTT
TRBJ1-1,TRBD1,.,TRBV27,CATSTGSQTEAFF,TGTGCCACCTCGACAGGGAGTCAAACTGAAGCTTTCTTT
TRBJ2-7,.,.,TRBV6-5,CASSYEAGNKFGEQYF,TGTGCCAGCAGTTACGAGGCGGGTAACAAATTCGGGGAGCAGTACTTC
TRBJ2-3,.,few,TRBV29-1,CSVVGHTQYF,TGCAGCGTTGTTGGACACACGCAGTATTTT
TRBJ1-2,TRBD1,few,TRBV10-3,CAISRGRDYGYTF,TGTGCCATCAGCAGGGGGCGCGACTATGGCTACACCTTC
TRBJ2-3,.,many,TRBV4-2,CASSQEGDSTDTQYF,TGTGCCAGCAGCCAAGAAGGCGACAGCACAGATACGCAGTATTTT
TRBJ2-3,.,.,TRBV20-1,CSAPVGGQADTQYF,TGCAGTGCCCCGGTCGGGGGGCAGGCAGATACGCAGTATTTT
TRBJ2-1,.,few,TRBV5-6,CASSLAVYNEQFF,TGTGCCAGCAGCTTGGCCGTGTACAATGAGCAGTTCTTC
TRBJ2-3,TRBD2,few,TRBV6-1,CASSQGLARGDTQYF,TGTGCCAGCAGTCAGGGACTAGCGAGGGGAGATACGCAGTATTTT
TRBJ1-6,.,few,TRBV3-1,CASSTEDGGNSPLHF,TGTGCCAGCAGCACCGAGGACGGGGGCAATTCACCCCTCCACTTT
TRBJ1-2,TRBD1,few,TRBV7-2,CASSLTSGQGLGYGYTF,TGTGCCAGCAGCTTAACGTCCGGACAGGGTCTCGGCTATGGCTACACCTTC
TRBJ1-2,.,few,TRBV5-1,CASSADVYGYTF,TGCGCCAGCAGCGCCGACGTCTATGGCTACACCTTC
TRBJ2-7,TRBD1,many,TRBV15,CATGTGVSYEQYF,TGTGCCACCGGGACAGGGGTCTCCTACGAGCAGTACTTC
TRBJ1-4,.,.,TRBV20-1,CSALTGRRSNEKLFF,TGCAGTGCTCTGACAGGCCGGAGGTCTAATGAAAAACTGTTTTTT
TRBJ1-1,.,few,TRBV7-9,CASSPSRVPMNTEAFF,TGTGCCAGCAGCCCAAGCAGGGTCCCAATGAACACTGAAGCTTTCTTT
TRBJ2-1,TRBD2,.,TRBV9,CASSVGGGRAAYNEQFF,TGTGCCAGCAGCGTAGGGGGCGGGAGGGCCGCCTACAATGAGCAGTTCTTC
TRBJ2-5,TRBD2,few,TRBV10-3,CAISENGGRETQYF,TGTGCCATCAGTGAGAATGGCGGGAGGGAGACCCAGTACTTC
TRBJ1-2,.,many,TRBV20-1,CSARASANYGYTF,TGCAGTGCTAGAGCTTCGGCTAACTATGGCTACACCTTC
TRBJ2-7,.,few,TRBV18,CASSPQANTYEQYF,TGTGCCAGCTCACCGCAGGCGAATACCTACGAGCAGTACTTC
TRBJ1-5,.,.,TRBV28,CASSLPGFPQHF,TGTGCCAGCAGTTTACCAGGTTTTCCCCAGCATTTT
TRBJ2-2,TRBD2,many,TRBV12-3/TRBV12-4,CASSPGLAGVTGELFF,TGTGCCAGCAGTCCGGGACTAGCGGGGGTCACCGGGGAGCTGTTTTTT
TRBJ2-3,.,.,TRBV11-2,CASSSLRPSDTDTQYF,TGTGCCAGCAGCTCACTACGGCCTAGCGACACAGATACGCAGTATTTT
TRBJ2-3,TRBD1,few,TRBV28,CASWGQGRDTQYF,TGTGCCTCCTGGGGACAGGGGAGGGATACGCAGTATTTT
TRBJ2-2,TRBD1,.,TRBV27,CASSLDRTGIGELFF,TGTGCCAGCAGTTTGGACAGGACTGGGATCGGGGAGCTGTTTTTT
TRBJ2-7,.,many,TRBV6-5,CASSSPGTYEQYF,TGTGCCAGCAGTAGTCCGGGGACCTACGAGCAGTACTTC
TRBJ2-5,.,few,TRBV6-2/TRBV6-3,CASSDLASRWKETQYF,TGTGCCAGCAGTGATTTAGCTAGCAGGTGGAAAGAGACCCAGTACTTC